This T cell receptor beta chain was sequenced in a study of cytomegalovirus exposure and HLA in healthy donors. For the study at large: The study placed about 86% of its 398 genotyped donors in the Caucasian-associated ancestry cluster.

V was pared by 0 bases and J by 0 bases, with 7 bases between. CDR1 SGHDT and CDR2 YYEEEE come from the germline V gene. The CDR3 spans 15 residues. PCR primers comprised 60 Vbeta and 13 Jbeta primers. Here immunoSEQ multiplex PCR was the method, and the copy in TCRdb shows in-frame clones only, minus some. Among about 230,000 clones listed, roughly 78% were seen once. The rearrangement links TRBV5-6 to TRBJ1-3; a possible D gene is TRBD1 (5 bases). Sequencing was done on a sample of PBMCs. The source of this sequence is a boy aged 5 to 17 in good health and CMV-seronegative. This CDR3 reads CASSLAGISGNTIYF. The CDR3, as DNA: TGTGCCAGCAGCTTGGCAGGGATCTCTGGAAACACCATATATTTT.